One sample yielded the 13 T cell receptor beta chains listed below, sequenced in a study of blood T cell repertoires in COVID-19. Clones were sequenced by immunoSEQ multiplex PCR, and TCRdb holds only the in-frame ones, with some missing. Among about 72,000 clones, 75% to 90% were seen once, and the ten largest hold over 15%. The sequenced sample consisted of peripheral blood. The source of these receptors is a woman older than 75 with acute or convalescent COVID-19.

The chain uses TRBV15 and TRBJ1-1; D gene uncertain. V was cut by 3 bases and J by 1 base, with 9 bases left in between. Germline V gene data show CDR1 as LNHNV and CDR2 as YYDKDF (reference sequence). CDR3 length equals 14 residues. The CDR3 loop is CATSRFTGNTEAFF. Written as DNA, the CDR3 is TGTGCCACCAGCAGGTTCACGGGGAACACTGAAGCTTTCTTT.

V usage is TRBV11-2 and J usage is TRBJ2-5; possible D gene TRBD1, 6 bases. The CDR3 consists of 13 residues. CDR1 SGHAT and CDR2 FQNNGV come from the germline V gene. V was pared by 2 bases and J by 8 bases, with 12 bases between. The CDR3 reads CASSLLTGGTQYF. In DNA, the CDR3 is TGTGCCAGCAGCTTACTGACAGGCGGTACCCAGTACTTC.

J is TRBJ1-2 and V is TRBV29-1; 9 bases align to TRBD1. The CDR3 extends over 12 amino acids. Unmatched junction bases numbered 5, after V lost 7 bases and J lost 5 bases. Germline loops: CDR1 SQVTM, CDR2 ANQGSEA. The CDR3 bases are TGCAGCGCCTGGACAGGGGAGTATGGCTACACCTTC. It specifies CSAWTGEYGYTF.

The V and J genes are TRBV5-4 and TRBJ1-2, with TRBD1 matching 9 bases. This CDR3 region has 14 residues. In germline, CDR1 is SGHNT, CDR2 YYREEE (reference sequence). V lost 5 bases and J lost 2; bases outside the gene matches: 4. CDR3 coding DNA: TGTGCCAGCAGTTCCGGGACAGGGAACTATGGCTACACCTTC. The encoded protein is CASSSGTGNYGYTF.

This clone occurred once. The J gene is TRBJ2-2, the V gene TRBV5-4; TRBD2 matches at 9 bases. CDR3 length equals 16 residues. CDR1 SGHNT and CDR2 YYREEE come from the germline V gene (reference sequence). V shed 0 bases and J 0 bases; nucleotides not matched to a gene: 0. The CDR3 DNA sequence: TGTGCCAGCAGCTTGGGCGGGAGGGCGAACACCGGGGAGCTGTTTTTT. As protein: CASSLGGRANTGELFF.

The chain recombines TRBV5-1 with TRBJ2-5; 10 nucleotides match TRBD1. Germline CDR1 is SGHRS and CDR2 is YFSETQ. CDR3 length equals 14 residues. V trimming: 5 bases; J trimming: 4 bases; junction bases outside the gene matches: 5. In nucleotides, the CDR3 is TGCGCCAGCAGAGAGACAGGGGGCGCAGAGACCCAGTACTTC. It yields the protein CASRETGGAETQYF.

This clone came up many times. This sequence joins TRBV6-2 or TRBV6-3 and TRBJ2-7, with TRBD1 identical over 8 bases. The CDR3 has 16 amino acids. V trimming: 4 bases; J trimming: 7 bases; junction bases outside the gene matches: 15. Germline V gene data show CDR1 as MNHEY and CDR2 as SVGEGT. CDR3 sequence: CASSLQPGGNLGEQYF. CDR3 DNA sequence: TGTGCCAGCAGTTTACAACCAGGGGGCAATCTCGGGGAGCAGTACTTC.

V is TRBV5-1 and J is TRBJ1-2, with 8 bases identical to TRBD1. After removal of 3 bases from V and 3 bases from J, the junction contained 7 bases not matched to a gene. This CDR3 has 15 residues. CDR1 and CDR2 (germline): SGHRS, YFSETQ. The CDR3 reads CASSSGTGRDYGYTF. CDR3 DNA: TGCGCCAGCAGCTCCGGGACAGGAAGGGACTATGGCTACACCTTC.

The chain links TRBV29-1 to TRBJ2-2, with 13 bases fitting TRBD2. Germline CDR1 SQVTM, CDR2 ANQGSEA. The CDR3 is made up of 17 amino acids. Trimming at V came to 6 bases and at J to 0 bases, leaving 7 bases not matched to a gene. CDR3 DNA: TGCAGCGTGGGAAGACTAGCGGGAGGTACGAACACCGGGGAGCTGTTTTTT. This gives the protein CSVGRLAGGTNTGELFF.

This clone was detected only a few times. The V and J genes are TRBV19 and TRBJ1-2; 7 nucleotides line up with TRBD1. In germline, CDR1 is LNHDA, CDR2 SQIVND (reference sequence). After removal of 5 bases from V and 5 bases from J, the junction contained 8 bases not matched to a gene. The CDR3 totals 14 residues. As DNA, the CDR3 is TGTGCCAGTAGTGCCCTCCGGGGACAGTATGGCTACACCTTC. It codes for CASSALRGQYGYTF.

This clone came up a few times. The chain links TRBV29-1 to TRBJ2-3, with TRBD2 matching 9 bases. The CDR3 spans 14 residues. Trimming cost V 4 bases and J 7 bases; bases outside gene matches: 9. CDR1 SQVTM and CDR2 ANQGSEA come from the germline V gene. The CDR3 region is CSVVGREGSNTQYF. In nucleotides, the CDR3 is TGCAGCGTTGTAGGGCGGGAGGGCTCGAATACGCAGTATTTT.

This clone occurred once. The V gene is TRBV5-4, the J gene TRBJ2-2; tentatively, D is TRBD2 (6 bases). Germline-derived CDR1 and CDR2 are SGHNT and YYREEE (reference sequence). V lost 4 bases to trimming and J lost 0 bases, with 13 bases between them. The CDR3 spans 16 residues. CDR3 in amino acids: CASSRDWGTNTGELFF. CDR3 sequence (DNA): TGTGCCAGCAGCCGGGACTGGGGGACGAACACCGGGGAGCTGTTTTTT.

V is TRBV21-1 and J is TRBJ2-3; TRBD1, the table's D call, was not compared with the DNA. TRBV21-1 is termed a pseudogene. The length of the CDR3 is 15 residues. CDR3 in DNA: TGTGCCAGCAGCACCGCCCTCAGACCCAGGAATACGCAGTATTTT. Translation: CASSTALRPRNTQYF.